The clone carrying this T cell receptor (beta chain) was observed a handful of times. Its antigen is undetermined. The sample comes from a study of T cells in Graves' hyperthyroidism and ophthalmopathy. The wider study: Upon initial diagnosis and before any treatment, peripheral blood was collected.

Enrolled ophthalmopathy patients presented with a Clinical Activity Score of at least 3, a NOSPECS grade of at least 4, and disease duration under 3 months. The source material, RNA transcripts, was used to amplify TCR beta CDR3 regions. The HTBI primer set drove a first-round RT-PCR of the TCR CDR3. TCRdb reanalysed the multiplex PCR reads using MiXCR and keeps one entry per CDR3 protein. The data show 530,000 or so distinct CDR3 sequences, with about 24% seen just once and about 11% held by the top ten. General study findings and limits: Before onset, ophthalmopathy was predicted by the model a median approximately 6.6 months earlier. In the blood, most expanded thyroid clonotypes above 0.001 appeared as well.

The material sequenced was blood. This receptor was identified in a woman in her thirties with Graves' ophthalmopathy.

In DNA form, the CDR3 reads TGTGCCAGCAGCTGGGGACAGGTGAACGAGCAGTACTTC. Residues: CASSWGQVNEQYF. This chain uses TRBV7-2 with TRBJ2-7; the match to TRBD1 covers 8 bases. The CDR3 length is 13 residues. Germline CDR1 and CDR2: SGHTA and FQGNSA. V was pared by 4 bases and J by 5 bases, with 4 bases of the junction left unmatched.